This T cell receptor beta chain comes out of a study of CD8 T cells in Susac syndrome. RNA was extracted with the RNeasy kit, and a quantity of roughly 0.45 to 1 ug was reverse transcribed using random hexamers. Each CDR3 protein gets one entry after TCRdb re-called the immunoSEQ multiplex PCR reads with MiXCR. This table holds about 300,000 distinct CDR3 sequences, approximately 85% found once. Peripheral blood CD8+ and CD4+ T cells were profiled by TCR beta sequencing. The receptor was isolated from a human donor with multiple sclerosis. Material: CD8+ T cells from PBMCs.

CDR3 protein: CASSWDRDTNEKLFF. The CDR3 nucleotides read TGTGCCAGCAGTTGGGACAGGGACACTAATGAAAAACTGTTTTTT. The rearrangement joins TRBV6-5 to TRBJ1-4, with 9 bases lining up with TRBD1. V was clipped by 4 bases and J by 2 bases; unmatched bases: 2. This CDR3 has 15 residues. Germline V gene sequence: CDR1 MNHEY, CDR2 SVGAGI.